Below, 10 T cell receptor beta chains from the same sample are listed, as sequenced in a study of graft-versus-host responses after intestinal transplantation. The method was immunoSEQ multiplex PCR; TCRdb's version includes in-frame clones alone and lacks a portion of them. The data contain about 71,000 clones, less than 95% of them singletons. Their antigen targets remain unknown. The source material was unstimulated CD8+ T cells sorted from spleen or lymph node cells, sampled before intestinal transplant. Every receptor here comes from a human donor who received an intestinal transplant.

The chain recombines TRBV19 with TRBJ2-2; D may be TRBD2 (6 bases). The CDR3 is made up of 13 amino acids. Germline assignment: CDR1 LNHDA and CDR2 SQIVND (reference sequence). Trimming removed 3 bases at V and 8 bases at J, with 10 bases between. The CDR3 here is CASSIGGGGELFF. Written as DNA, the CDR3 is TGTGCCAGTAGTATCGGGGGTGGTGGGGAGCTGTTTTTT.

The CDR3 nucleotides read TGCGCCAGCAGCCAAGATCTGATTAGCGGCACAGATACGCAGTATTTT. This codes for CASSQDLISGTDTQYF. The chain joins TRBV4-1 to TRBJ2-3, with D possibly TRBD2 on 5 matching bases. V was trimmed by 0 bases and J by 1 base, leaving 11 bases between them. CDR3 size: 16 residues. Germline V gene data show CDR1 as MGHRA and CDR2 as YSYEKL.

The gene calls are TRBV21-1 and TRBJ2-5; whether TRBD2, the table's D call, matches the DNA was not checked. TRBV21-1 constitutes a pseudogene. The CDR3 is 15 residues long. The CDR3 reads CASSPRTSGAETQYF. As DNA, the CDR3 is TGTGCCAGCAGCCCCCGGACTAGCGGGGCAGAGACCCAGTACTTC.

The rearrangement links TRBV5-1 to TRBJ2-7, with 10 bases identical to TRBD1. This CDR3 has 15 residues. V dropped 3 bases and J dropped 2; count of bases not matched to a gene: 5. In germline, CDR1 is SGHRS, CDR2 YFSETQ. CDR3 DNA: TGCGCCAGCAGCTGGGGACAGGGGTTAACCTACGAGCAGTACTTC. Amino acid sequence: CASSWGQGLTYEQYF.

The genes are TRBV10-1 and TRBJ2-7, with D possibly TRBD2 on 5 matching bases. V gave up 3 bases and J gave up 6 bases, with 15 bases separating them. CDR1 and CDR2 from the germline V gene are WNHNN and SYGVQD (reference sequence). CDR3 length equals 14 residues. CDR3: CASSDGLPLGEQYF. CDR3 DNA: TGCGCCAGCAGTGATGGACTTCCCCTGGGCGAGCAGTACTTC.

This clone appeared once. The chain links TRBV19 to TRBJ2-7, with D perhaps matching TRBD2 (5 bases). Germline V gene sequence: CDR1 LNHDA, CDR2 SQIVND (reference sequence). With 3 bases removed from V and 7 bases from J, the gap between germline ends came to 16 bases. The CDR3 sequence is 14 residues long. In DNA, the CDR3 is TGTGCCAGTAGTATGATTCCGGGGTCGGGGGAGCAGTACTTC. Amino acid sequence: CASSMIPGSGEQYF.

V gene TRBV7-6 combines with J gene TRBJ1-1; tentatively, D is TRBD1 (6 bases). Germline CDR1 SGHVS, CDR2 FNYEAQ. With 4 bases removed from V and 5 bases from J, the gap between germline ends came to 14 bases. There are 14 residues in the CDR3. Here the CDR3 reads CASSSGQWQTEAFF. In DNA form, the CDR3 reads TGTGCCAGCAGCTCCGGACAGTGGCAAACTGAAGCTTTCTTT.

The rearrangement joins TRBV25-1 to TRBJ1-1; D is unclear. The germline V gene encodes CDR1 MGHDK and CDR2 SYGVNS. Trimming pared 6 bases from V and 4 bases from J, leaving 12 bases between. CDR3 size: 13 residues. The CDR3 nucleotides are TGTGCCAGCAGAGGTGGGAGTGGCACTGAAGCTTTCTTT. This encodes CASRGGSGTEAFF.

V and J are TRBV6-6 and TRBJ2-2; 7 bases are a match to TRBD1. The CDR3 loop spans 15 amino acids. Per germline, CDR1 MNHNY and CDR2 SVGAGI (reference sequence). With V trimmed by 7 bases and J by 7 bases, 12 bases remained unmatched. The CDR3 loop reads CASTPTQGWGGELFF. CDR3 sequence (DNA): TGTGCCAGCACCCCCACACAGGGGTGGGGCGGGGAGCTGTTTTTT.

The chain has TRBV9 and TRBJ1-1; a weak D match, TRBD1 (6 bases). The CDR3 spans 15 residues. Germline CDR1 reads SGDLS; CDR2 reads YYNGEE. Trimming shortened V by 4 bases and J by 1 base, and 14 bases separated the two germline ends. CDR3 DNA sequence: TGTGCCAGCAGCCCCCGCTTACAGGGGAACACTGAAGCTTTCTTT. This translates into CASSPRLQGNTEAFF.